This T cell receptor (beta chain) was obtained from a study of shared clonotypes between healthy human individuals. Study-level points and caveats: Clonotypes that were shared across a handful of donors made up around 5.5% of naive CD4 clonotypes.

This clone was seen only once. What it binds is unknown. Terminally differentiated effector memory CD45RA+ cells were excluded by CCR7 positive selection of CD45RO-negative cells. Method: immunoSEQ multiplex PCR; TCRdb's copy keeps in-frame clones and lacks some. This table holds 1.5 million to 2.5 million clones, just under 95% found once. CDR1 is MGHRA, CDR2 YSYEKL, per germline. Trimming took 4 bases from V and 7 from J; bases not matched to a gene: 11. This CDR3 comprises 17 residues. This TCR was sampled from a man between 18 and 35 years old in good health. The sample taken for sequencing was naive CD8+ T cells sorted from blood. The chain is built from TRBV4-1 and TRBJ2-2, with 11 bases lining up with TRBD2. The CDR3 DNA is TGCGCCAGCAGCCCGACAATGACTAGCGGGGTCGGCGGGGAGCTGTTTTTT. Encoded protein: CASSPTMTSGVGGELFF.